One and the same sample provided the 27 T cell receptor beta chains below, sequenced in a study of cytomegalovirus exposure and HLA in healthy donors. The PCR was carried out with 60 Vbeta primers and 13 Jbeta primers. The method was immunoSEQ multiplex PCR; TCRdb's version includes in-frame clones alone and lacks a portion of them. Counted here are tens of thousands of clones, approximately 80% occurring once; the ten biggest clones make up 3% to 3.5%. Sequencing was performed on PBMCs. The source of these receptors is a man aged 25-40 years in good health and CMV-seropositive.

The chain combines TRBV7-2 with TRBJ2-1; 8 bases are shared with TRBD1. The CDR3 loop spans 12 amino acids. V gave up 5 bases and J gave up 12 bases; unmatched junction bases: 6. Germline CDR1 reads SGHTA; CDR2 reads FQGNSA. The CDR3 loop reads CASSPRTGWQFF. The CDR3 region has the DNA TGTGCCAGCAGCCCCAGGACAGGGTGGCAGTTCTTC.

The genes are TRBV2 and TRBJ1-5; no reliable D call. The CDR3 loop spans 14 amino acids. In germline, CDR1 is SNHLY, CDR2 FYNNEI. The V end lost 8 bases, the J end lost 0 bases, and 11 bases lay between the germline ends. The CDR3 loop reads CASGTVDSNQPQHF. The CDR3 coding sequence is TGTGCCAGCGGCACAGTTGATAGCAATCAGCCCCAGCATTTT.

The chain links TRBV6-5 to TRBJ1-1; perhaps TRBD1 as D (5 bases). The CDR3 is 14 amino acids. Trimming removed 2 bases from V and 5 bases from J, with 12 bases in between. Per the germline V gene, CDR1 is MNHEY and CDR2 is SVGAGI. The CDR3 loop reads CASSYQGIGTEAFF. CDR3 DNA sequence: TGTGCCAGCAGTTACCAGGGAATTGGGACTGAAGCTTTCTTT.

The chain couples TRBV2 to TRBJ2-7; the match to TRBD2 covers 8 bases. J gave up 6 bases and V 6 bases, and 10 bases lay outside the gene matches. CDR1 and CDR2 from the germline V gene are SNHLY and FYNNEI. The CDR3 is made up of 14 amino acids. The CDR3 spells CASSATSALFEQYF. Here the CDR3 DNA reads TGTGCCAGCAGCGCGACTAGCGCCCTATTCGAGCAGTACTTC.

The gene calls are TRBV28 and TRBJ2-5, with 9 bases identical to TRBD2. Germline V gene sequence: CDR1 MDHEN, CDR2 SYDVKM. This CDR3 is built from 17 residues. V lost 3 bases and J lost 2; bases outside the gene matches: 10. CDR3 nucleotide sequence: TGTGCCAGCAGTTTGTTCCCGGGACTAGCTGCACAAGAGACCCAGTACTTC. As protein: CASSLFPGLAAQETQYF.

In its sample, this clone was seen a few times. The V call is TRBV29-1, the J call TRBJ2-1; 7 bases match TRBD2. Germline V lookup: CDR1 SQVTM, CDR2 ANQGSEA. Trimming cost V 0 bases and J 6 bases; bases outside gene matches: 8. This CDR3 comprises 15 residues. For the CDR3, the DNA is TGCAGCGTTGAAGATAGCGGGCGACCTCTCAATGAGCAGTTCTTC. It codes for CSVEDSGRPLNEQFF.

J is TRBJ2-7 and V is TRBV28; D perhaps matches TRBD2 (6 bases). The CDR3 sequence is 15 residues long. Germline CDR1 is MDHEN and CDR2 is SYDVKM. V was pared by 9 bases and J by 6 bases, with 24 bases between. CDR3 nucleotides: TGTGCCAGTGAAACCGGGACTCTCTTCCCCCCCGAGCAGTACTTC. Protein: CASETGTLFPPEQYF.

V is TRBV6-1 and J is TRBJ1-1; D unclear. This CDR3 contains 14 residues. Germline V gene sequence: CDR1 MNHNS, CDR2 SASEGT. Trimming cost V 10 bases and J 0 bases, with 15 bases left between them. The CDR3 loop reads CATRRSLMNTEAFF. CDR3 DNA sequence: TGTGCCACCCGAAGGAGCCTCATGAACACTGAAGCTTTCTTT.

This chain uses TRBV7-9 with TRBJ2-7; 8 nucleotides align to TRBD2. V shed 5 bases, J shed 5 bases, and the junction held 11 bases outside the gene matches. CDR1 and CDR2 (germline): SEHNR, FQNEAQ (reference sequence). This CDR3 spans 15 amino acids. The CDR3 DNA reads TGTGCCAGCAGCACCTTTATTAGCGGGATTAACGAGCAGTACTTC. The encoded protein is CASSTFISGINEQYF. The entire variable domain, with the rest obtained from reference TRBV7-9 and TRBJ2-7, is as follows: DTGVSQNPRHKITKRGQNVTFRCDPISEHNRLYWYRQTLGQGPEFLTYFQNEAQLEKSRLLSDRFSAERPKGSFSTLEIQRTEQGDSAMYLCASSTFISGINEQYFGPGTRLTVT.

V is TRBV27 and J is TRBJ2-5; D may be TRBD2 (6 bases). Germline CDR1 and CDR2: MNHEY and SMNVEV (reference sequence). Trimming stripped 3 bases from V and 5 bases from J, with 13 bases between. The length of the CDR3 is 14 residues. The CDR3 DNA reads TGTGCCAGCAGTTTCCGAGGGGAGGTGGAGACCCAGTACTTC. It codes for CASSFRGEVETQYF.

The J gene is TRBJ1-1, the V gene TRBV28, with D possibly being TRBD1 (5 bases). Looked up from germline, CDR1 is MDHEN and CDR2 is SYDVKM. The CDR3 runs 15 residues. Trimming stripped 6 bases from V and 0 bases from J, with 14 bases between. The CDR3: CASRESGLLNTEAFF. CDR3 nucleotide sequence: TGTGCCAGCAGAGAATCGGGACTCTTGAACACTGAAGCTTTCTTT.

This clone was observed a handful of times. This chain uses TRBV6-5 with TRBJ1-1; no clear D. V lost 0 bases, J lost 2 bases, and 10 bases lay in between. The CDR3 runs 15 residues. In germline, CDR1 is MNHEY, CDR2 SVGAGI. CDR3 DNA sequence: TGTGCCAGCAGTTACTCCGGGAAATTCAACACTGAAGCTTTCTTT. Translation: CASSYSGKFNTEAFF.

The genes are TRBV2 and TRBJ2-4; 10 bases map to TRBD2. The J segment lost 15 bases and the V segment lost 4 bases, leaving 12 bases of the junction unmatched. CDR3 length: 14 residues. CDR1 is SNHLY and CDR2 is FYNNEI in the germline V gene. CDR3 residues: CASSVGASGSGGYF. CDR3 DNA sequence: TGTGCCAGCAGTGTAGGGGCTAGCGGGAGCGGCGGGTACTTC.

J is TRBJ2-1 and V is TRBV18; D is unclear. The CDR3 spans 14 residues. V lost 2 bases, J lost 5 bases, and 10 bases lay in between. Germline CDR1 and CDR2: KGHSH and LQKENI. CDR3 DNA sequence: TGTGCCAGCTCACCAGGAGCGTATAACAATGAGCAGTTCTTC. This encodes CASSPGAYNNEQFF.

This chain joins TRBV5-1 and TRBJ2-5, with 9 positions matching TRBD1. CDR3 length: 14 residues. Looked up from germline, CDR1 is SGHRS and CDR2 is YFSETQ. V lost 3 bases, J lost 2 bases, and 2 bases stayed unmatched. The CDR3 region is CASSYRGHQETQYF. The CDR3 coding sequence is TGCGCCAGCAGCTACAGGGGGCATCAAGAGACCCAGTACTTC.

The chain carries TRBV27 and TRBJ1-1; D perhaps matches TRBD1 (6 bases). V was pared by 8 bases and J by 2 bases, with 12 bases between. Looked up from germline, CDR1 is MNHEY and CDR2 is SMNVEV (reference sequence). CDR3 length equals 13 residues. Here the CDR3 reads CASQNRENTEAFF. CDR3 nucleotide sequence: TGTGCCAGCCAAAACAGGGAAAACACTGAAGCTTTCTTT.

V is TRBV20-1 and J is TRBJ2-7; the D gene is possibly TRBD2 (6 bases). This CDR3 contains 11 residues. The germline CDR1 and CDR2 sequences are DFQATT and SNEGSKA (reference sequence). Trimming took 7 bases from V and 6 from J, leaving 13 bases between them. The CDR3 is CSVNPEGEQYF. DNA of the CDR3: TGCAGTGTCAACCCGGAGGGCGAGCAGTACTTC.

The V and J genes are TRBV28 and TRBJ2-2; maybe TRBD1 (5 bases). From germline, CDR1 is MDHEN and CDR2 SYDVKM. The CDR3 spans 16 residues. Trimming took off 1 base at V and 4 bases at J, with 13 bases between the two ends. CDR3 sequence (DNA): TGTGCCAGCAGTTTATATCTGTCAGGGATCACCGGGGAGCTGTTTTTT. As protein: CASSLYLSGITGELFF.

J is TRBJ2-3 and V is TRBV30; maybe TRBD2 (5 bases). CDR3 size: 15 residues. Germline CDR1 reads GTSNPN; CDR2 reads SVGIG (reference sequence). Trimming removed 3 bases from V and 2 bases from J, with 15 bases in between. As DNA, the CDR3 is TGTGCCTGGAGCGCCCGCGGGTTTGTCACAGATACGCAGTATTTT. It yields the protein CAWSARGFVTDTQYF.

The chain carries TRBV29-1 and TRBJ2-2, with a possible D match to TRBD1 (6 bases). The CDR3 is made up of 13 amino acids. V was cut by 5 bases and J by 6 bases, with 13 bases left in between. Germline V gene data show CDR1 as SQVTM and CDR2 as ANQGSEA. CDR3: CSVLGARPGELFF. Here the CDR3 DNA reads TGCAGCGTTCTGGGGGCGCGTCCCGGGGAGCTGTTTTTT.

The rearrangement uses TRBV5-1 and TRBJ2-7; a weak D match, TRBD2 (6 bases). V dropped 5 bases and J dropped 3 bases, with 15 bases sitting between them. This CDR3 is built from 14 residues. Germline lookup yields CDR1 SGHRS and CDR2 YFSETQ. The CDR3 DNA reads as TGCGCCAGCAGGCGGGACTTGCAGTTCTACGAGCAGTACTTC. Its protein product is CASRRDLQFYEQYF.

The chain uses TRBV18 and TRBJ2-5; TRBD1 aligns across 11 bases. Trimming at V came to 2 bases and at J to 5 bases, leaving 4 bases not matched to a gene. The CDR3 covers 15 residues. Germline values: CDR1 KGHSH, CDR2 LQKENI. The CDR3 spells CASSPGTGGVETQYF. The CDR3 DNA sequence: TGTGCCAGCTCACCAGGGACAGGGGGTGTTGAGACCCAGTACTTC.

V and J are TRBV28 and TRBJ2-2; D is perhaps TRBD2 (5 bases). V gave up 5 bases and J gave up 5 bases, with 24 bases separating them. The CDR3 totals 18 residues. Germline CDR1 MDHEN, CDR2 SYDVKM. CDR3 in DNA: TGTGCCAGCAGTGCCATCTCGACCCCGCCCTGGAGGACCGGGGAGCTGTTTTTT. Protein sequence: CASSAISTPPWRTGELFF.

The chain carries TRBV10-3 and TRBJ1-3; D remains ambiguous. Trimming removed 6 bases from V and 0 bases from J, with 12 bases in between. This CDR3 comprises 15 residues. Germline V lookup: CDR1 ENHRY, CDR2 SYGVKD. As DNA, the CDR3 is TGTGCCATCAGCCCCCCGGGAACCTCTGGAAACACCATATATTTT. Translated: CAISPPGTSGNTIYF.

The rearrangement joins TRBV20-1 to TRBJ1-1; TRBD1 matches at 8 bases. This CDR3 is built from 11 residues. With 5 bases clipped from V and 10 bases from J, the junction kept 6 bases outside the gene matches. Germline CDR1 DFQATT, CDR2 SNEGSKA (reference sequence). The DNA of the CDR3 is TGCAGTGCTTCTCCCAGGGGGCCAGCTTTCTTT. Protein product: CSASPRGPAFF.

V gene TRBV28 combines with J gene TRBJ1-5; 8 bases line up with TRBD1. CDR3 length: 19 amino acids. After removal of 4 bases from V and 0 bases from J, the junction contained 14 bases not matched to a gene. CDR1 is MDHEN, CDR2 SYDVKM, per germline. The CDR3 region has the DNA TGTGCCAGCAGTTATCCTTCCGGGACAGGTTTTTATAGCAATCAGCCCCAGCATTTT. It encodes CASSYPSGTGFYSNQPQHF.

V is TRBV25-1 and J is TRBJ2-7; no clear D gene. Trimming took 0 bases from V and 2 from J, leaving 5 bases between them. The germline gives CDR1 MGHDK, CDR2 SYGVNS. The CDR3 loop spans 13 amino acids. The DNA for the CDR3 is TGTGCCAGCAGTGAATATAATCCCTACGAGCAGTACTTC. It encodes CASSEYNPYEQYF.